The rows below give T cell receptor beta chains drawn from one sample of a study of control samples from healthy donors and cancer patients. Assay: immunoSEQ multiplex PCR; the TCRdb copy retains only in-frame clones and omits some. The sample carries more than 95,000 clones, around 89% recorded once. Source material: PBMCs. These receptors originate from a man aged 55 to 69 with lung cancer. Both conserved end residues are trimmed from each CDR3. A row's size may be missing; if present it is once, few, many or a size class.

CDR3 protein	clone size	V gene	J gene
ATSGENTEAF	.	TRBV24-1	TRBJ1-1
ASSLTDGDPTTDTQY	.	TRBV27	TRBJ2-3
ASNRQGVDEKLF	.	TRBV5-4	TRBJ1-4
ASRGQGAHGYT	.	TRBV6-5	TRBJ1-2
ASSWPDRGQGREKLF	.	TRBV6-2/TRBV6-3	TRBJ1-4
ASSAVAGYEQY	.	TRBV10-2	TRBJ2-7
SVVGGMPGDEQF	.	TRBV29-1	TRBJ2-1
ASSVEGSGNQPQH	.	TRBV9	TRBJ1-5
ASSVAGSSPLH	.	TRBV9	TRBJ1-6
ASSQDSRDRNTEAF	.	TRBV14	TRBJ1-1
ASSQRAKQETQY	few	TRBV3-1/TRBV3-2	TRBJ2-5
ASSPAGSLMNTEAF	.	TRBV5-6	TRBJ1-1
ASSFGGGLQETQY	.	TRBV7-6	TRBJ2-5
AWSLQQNTEAF	once	TRBV30	TRBJ1-1
ASSPRSGTGYTGELF	.	TRBV18	TRBJ2-2
ASSLGTGGESGYT	.	TRBV7-3	TRBJ1-2
ASSSQGEGLYGYT	.	TRBV5-5	TRBJ1-2
ATCLRLPYTQY	.	TRBV27	TRBJ2-3
SVESRTGMGTEAF	.	TRBV29-1	TRBJ1-1
ASNGGGETQY	.	TRBV6-5	TRBJ2-5
ASSLLPSSYNSPLH	few	TRBV5-1	TRBJ1-6
ASSQEGVRTDTQY	.	TRBV4-1	TRBJ2-3
ASSFQYQETQY	.	TRBV7-7	TRBJ2-5
ASSLLDRLNQPQH	.	TRBV19	TRBJ1-5